The 3 T cell receptor beta chains below were found in one sample sequenced in a study of T cells after yellow fever vaccination. MiXCR, applied by TCRdb to the 5' RACE reads, yields one record per CDR3 protein. The data contain hundreds of thousands of distinct CDR3 sequences, just over 20% of them singletons. The sample consisted of PBMCs, taken roughly 23 days after the first yellow fever vaccination. The receptors here all came from a man younger than 35 who received the YFV17D yellow fever vaccine.

This chain joins TRBV7-2 and TRBJ1-1; D gene unclear. V was cut by 2 bases and J by 1 base, with 5 bases left in between. This CDR3 is built from 13 residues. Germline V gene lookup returns CDR1 SGHTA and CDR2 FQGNSA. The CDR3 DNA follows: TGTGCCAGCAGCTTATACCAGAACACTGAAGCTTTCTTT. It specifies CASSLYQNTEAFF.

This clonotype was detected only a few times. V is TRBV7-8 and J is TRBJ2-3; TRBD2 might be the D (6 bases). The CDR3 totals 16 residues. CDR1 is SGHVS and CDR2 is FQNEAQ in the germline V gene. The germline V and J ends were trimmed by 5 bases and 0 bases, with 15 bases remaining between them. CDR3 residues: CASSRLIGTSTDTQYF. CDR3 sequence (DNA): TGTGCCAGCAGCCGACTTATTGGGACTAGCACAGATACGCAGTATTTT.

There are a few counts of this clonotype. This chain joins TRBV20-1 and TRBJ2-4, with D perhaps TRBD2 (5 bases). CDR1 is DFQATT, CDR2 SNEGSKA, per germline (reference sequence). The V and J ends lost 8 bases and 1 base respectively, with 15 bases between them. CDR3 size: 14 residues. The CDR3 coding sequence is TGCAGTACAGCAGGACTTGGGGCCAAAAACATTCAGTACTTC. This encodes CSTAGLGAKNIQYF.